This T cell receptor beta chain is from a study of T cells in Graves' hyperthyroidism and ophthalmopathy. The study's findings and limits: Among thyroid clonotypes expanded above 0.001, most also appeared in blood. From stable hyperthyroidism, ophthalmopathy was set apart by a 13 V-J model.

These patients, aged 18 to 65, had recently diagnosed hyperthyroidism lasting under 2 months. V was cut by 1 base and J by 7 bases, with 8 bases left in between. The germline CDR1 and CDR2 sequences are LGHNA and YSLEER. The CDR3 is made up of 12 amino acids. At least ten counts were recorded for this clonotype. As yet, its antigen is unknown. The investigators amplified TCR beta CDR3 regions from RNA transcripts. The HTBI primer set served for first-round RT-PCR of the TCR CDR3. One entry per CDR3 protein results from TCRdb running MiXCR on the multiplex PCR reads. Of 250,000 to 300,000 distinct CDR3 sequences detected, about an eighth appear once; the ten largest clones hold roughly 7.5%.

This receptor was taken from a woman aged 30 to 39 with Graves' hyperthyroidism that later progressed to Graves' ophthalmopathy. The rearrangement links TRBV4-3 to TRBJ2-7, with D maybe TRBD2 (6 bases). Material for sequencing was blood. Here the CDR3 reads CASSQAAGEQYF. The DNA of the CDR3 is TGCGCCAGCAGCCAAGCCGCGGGGGAGCAGTACTTC.